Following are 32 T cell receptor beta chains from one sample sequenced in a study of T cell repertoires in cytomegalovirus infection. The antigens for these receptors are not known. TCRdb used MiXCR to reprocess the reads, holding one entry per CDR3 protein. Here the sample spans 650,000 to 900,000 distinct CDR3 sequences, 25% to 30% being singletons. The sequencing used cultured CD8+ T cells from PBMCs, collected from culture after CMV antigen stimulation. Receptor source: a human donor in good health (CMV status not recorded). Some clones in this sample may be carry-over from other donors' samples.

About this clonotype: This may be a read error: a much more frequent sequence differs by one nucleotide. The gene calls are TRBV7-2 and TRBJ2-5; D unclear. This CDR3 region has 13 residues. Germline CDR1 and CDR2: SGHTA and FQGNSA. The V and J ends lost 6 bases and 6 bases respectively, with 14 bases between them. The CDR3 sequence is CASRARGAKTQYF. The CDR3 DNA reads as TGTGCCAGCAGAGCTAGAGGTGCTAAGACCCAGTACTTC.

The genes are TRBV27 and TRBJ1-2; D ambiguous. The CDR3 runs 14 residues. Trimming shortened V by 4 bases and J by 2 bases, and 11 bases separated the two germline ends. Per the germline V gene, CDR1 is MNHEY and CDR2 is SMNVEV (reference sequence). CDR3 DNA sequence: TGTGCCAGCAGTTCATATGACGCGAACTATGGCTACACCTTC. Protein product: CASSSYDANYGYTF.

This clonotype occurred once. The CDR3 spells CASSSSTGRDTGRNEQFF. CDR3 nucleotides: TGTGCCAGCAGCTCCTCTACTGGCCGGGACACCGGTCGCAATGAGCAGTTCTTC. J is TRBJ2-1 and V is TRBV12-3 or TRBV12-4, with a possible D match to TRBD1 (6 bases). The CDR3 is made up of 18 amino acids. Trimming took 6 bases from V and 6 from J, leaving 27 bases between them.

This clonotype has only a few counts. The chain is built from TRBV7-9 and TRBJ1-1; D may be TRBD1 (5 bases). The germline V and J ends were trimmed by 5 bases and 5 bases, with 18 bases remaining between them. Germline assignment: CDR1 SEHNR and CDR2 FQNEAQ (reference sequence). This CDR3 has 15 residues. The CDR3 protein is CASSTPGSPGTEAFF. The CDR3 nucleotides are TGTGCCAGCAGCACTCCAGGGTCACCCGGGACTGAAGCTTTCTTT.

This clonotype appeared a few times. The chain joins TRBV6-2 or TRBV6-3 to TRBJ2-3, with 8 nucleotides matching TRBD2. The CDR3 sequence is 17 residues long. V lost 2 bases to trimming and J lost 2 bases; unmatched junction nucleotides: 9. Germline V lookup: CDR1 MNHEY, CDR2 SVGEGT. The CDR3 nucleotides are TGTGCCAGCAGTTACCTCGGGGGGGCTTTGGCCACAGATACGCAGTATTTT. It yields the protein CASSYLGGALATDTQYF.

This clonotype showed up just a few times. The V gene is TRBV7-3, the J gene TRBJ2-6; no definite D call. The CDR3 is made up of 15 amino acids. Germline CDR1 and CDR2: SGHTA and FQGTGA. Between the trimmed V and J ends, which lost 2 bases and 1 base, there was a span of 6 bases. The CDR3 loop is CASSLAGSGANVLTF. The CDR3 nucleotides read TGTGCCAGCAGCTTAGCCGGATCTGGGGCCAACGTCCTGACTTTC. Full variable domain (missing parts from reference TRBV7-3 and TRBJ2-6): GAGVSQTPSNKVTEKGKYVELRCDPISGHTALYWYRQSLGQGPEFLIYFQGTGAADDSGLPNDRFFAVRPEGSVSTLKIQRTERGDSAVYLCASSLAGSGANVLTFGAGSRLTVL.

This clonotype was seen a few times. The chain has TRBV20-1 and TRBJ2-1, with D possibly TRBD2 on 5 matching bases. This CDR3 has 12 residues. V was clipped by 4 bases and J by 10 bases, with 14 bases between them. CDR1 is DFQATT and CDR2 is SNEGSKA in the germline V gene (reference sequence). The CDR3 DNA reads TGCAGTGCTATAATACCGGGGTCCGAGCAGTTCTTC. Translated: CSAIIPGSEQFF.

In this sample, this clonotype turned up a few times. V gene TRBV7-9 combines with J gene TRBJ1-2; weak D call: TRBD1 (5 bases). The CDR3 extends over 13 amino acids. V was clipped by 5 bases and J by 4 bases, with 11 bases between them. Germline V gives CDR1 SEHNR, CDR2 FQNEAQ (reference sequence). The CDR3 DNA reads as TGTGCCAGCAGCCCTCAGGACATCTATGGCTACACCTTC. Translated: CASSPQDIYGYTF.

CDR3: CASSQDGEGIYEQYF. The CDR3 coding sequence is TGTGCCAGCAGCCAAGATGGGGAGGGGATCTACGAGCAGTACTTC. The chain recombines TRBV4-2 with TRBJ2-7; 7 bases line up with TRBD2. The CDR3 is 15 amino acids. Germline loops: CDR1 LGHNA, CDR2 YNFKEQ. J gave up 3 bases and V 0 bases, and 5 bases lay outside the gene matches.

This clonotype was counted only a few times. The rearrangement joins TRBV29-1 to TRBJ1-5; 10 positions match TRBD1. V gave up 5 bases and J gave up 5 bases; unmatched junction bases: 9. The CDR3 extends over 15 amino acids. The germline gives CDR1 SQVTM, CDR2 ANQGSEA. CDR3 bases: TGCAGCGTTCCGGGACAGGGGTCCTCCCATCAGCCCCAGCATTTT. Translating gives CSVPGQGSSHQPQHF. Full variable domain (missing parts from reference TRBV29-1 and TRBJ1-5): SAVISQKPSRDICQRGTSLTIQCQVDSQVTMMFWYRQQPGQSLTLIATANQGSEATYESGFVIDKFPISRPNLTFSTLTVSNMSPEDSSIYLCSVPGQGSSHQPQHFGDGTRLSIL.

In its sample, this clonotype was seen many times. The CDR3 sequence is CASSLAEPHNEQFF. CDR3 coding DNA: TGTGCCAGCAGCTTAGCGGAGCCTCACAATGAGCAGTTCTTC. The genes are TRBV7-8 and TRBJ2-1; D remains unclear. Germline V gene lookup returns CDR1 SGHVS and CDR2 FQNEAQ. V was trimmed by 0 bases and J by 5 bases, leaving 8 bases between them. The CDR3 runs 14 residues.

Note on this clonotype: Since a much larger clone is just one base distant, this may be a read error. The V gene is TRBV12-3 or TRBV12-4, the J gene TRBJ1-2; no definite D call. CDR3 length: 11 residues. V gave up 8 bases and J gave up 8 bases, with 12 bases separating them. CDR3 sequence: CASLHGVGYTF. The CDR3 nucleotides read TGTGCCAGCCTTCATGGAGTCGGCTACACCTTC.

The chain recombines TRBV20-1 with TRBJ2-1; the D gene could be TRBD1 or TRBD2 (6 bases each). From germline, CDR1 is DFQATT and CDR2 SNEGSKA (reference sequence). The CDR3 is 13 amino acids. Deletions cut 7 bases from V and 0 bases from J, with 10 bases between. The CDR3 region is CSVRGPSYNEQFF. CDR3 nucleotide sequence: TGCAGTGTTCGGGGGCCCTCCTACAATGAGCAGTTCTTC.

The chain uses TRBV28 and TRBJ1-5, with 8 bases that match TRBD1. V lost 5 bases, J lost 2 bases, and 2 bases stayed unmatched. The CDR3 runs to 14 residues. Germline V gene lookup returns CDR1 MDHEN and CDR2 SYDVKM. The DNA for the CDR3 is TGTGCCAGCAGTAAACAGGGGGGCAATCAGCCCCAGCATTTT. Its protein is CASSKQGGNQPQHF.

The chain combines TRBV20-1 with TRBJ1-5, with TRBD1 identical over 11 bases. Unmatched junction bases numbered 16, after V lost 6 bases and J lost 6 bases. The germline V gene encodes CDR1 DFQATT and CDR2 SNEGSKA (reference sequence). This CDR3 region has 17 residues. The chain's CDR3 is CSAPRTGGGSRGQPQHF. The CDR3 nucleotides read TGCAGTGCCCCGAGGACAGGGGGCGGATCTCGCGGTCAGCCCCAGCATTTT.

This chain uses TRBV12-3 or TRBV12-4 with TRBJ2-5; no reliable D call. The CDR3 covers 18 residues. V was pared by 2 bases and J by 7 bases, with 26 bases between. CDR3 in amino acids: CASSLTRVLTIEAGTQYF. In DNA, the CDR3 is TGTGCCAGCAGTTTAACTCGGGTGCTAACTATCGAAGCCGGGACCCAGTACTTC.

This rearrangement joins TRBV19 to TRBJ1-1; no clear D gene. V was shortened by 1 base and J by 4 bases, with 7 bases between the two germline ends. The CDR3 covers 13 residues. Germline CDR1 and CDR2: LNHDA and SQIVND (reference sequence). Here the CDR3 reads CASSIGEPTEAFF. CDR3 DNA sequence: TGTGCCAGTAGTATAGGCGAACCCACTGAAGCTTTCTTT.

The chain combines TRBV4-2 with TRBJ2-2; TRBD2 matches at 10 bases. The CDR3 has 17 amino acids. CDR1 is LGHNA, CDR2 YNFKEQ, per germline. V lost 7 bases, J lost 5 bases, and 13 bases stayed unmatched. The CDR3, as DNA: TGTGCCAGCATCCCAAGCGGGGGGGCCTTGAGGACCGGGGAGCTGTTTTTT. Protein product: CASIPSGGALRTGELFF.

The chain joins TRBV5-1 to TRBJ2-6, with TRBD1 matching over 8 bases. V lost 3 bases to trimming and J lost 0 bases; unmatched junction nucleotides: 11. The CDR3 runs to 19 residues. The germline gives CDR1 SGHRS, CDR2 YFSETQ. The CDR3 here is CASSSPDRVKHSGANVLTF. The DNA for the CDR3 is TGCGCCAGCAGCTCGCCGGACAGGGTTAAGCACTCTGGGGCCAACGTCCTGACTTTC.

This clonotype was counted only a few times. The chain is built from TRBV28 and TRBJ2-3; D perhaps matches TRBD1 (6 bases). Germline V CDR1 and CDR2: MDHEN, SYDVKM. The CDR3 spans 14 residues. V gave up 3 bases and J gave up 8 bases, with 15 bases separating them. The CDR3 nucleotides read TGTGCCAGCAGTTTTCCGACCAGGGGCGGTACGCAGTATTTT. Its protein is CASSFPTRGGTQYF.

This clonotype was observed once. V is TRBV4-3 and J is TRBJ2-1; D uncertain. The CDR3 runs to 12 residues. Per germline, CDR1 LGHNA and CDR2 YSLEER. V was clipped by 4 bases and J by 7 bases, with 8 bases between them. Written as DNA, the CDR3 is TGCGCCAGCAGCCGCAAGGCGAATGAGCAGTTCTTC. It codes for CASSRKANEQFF.

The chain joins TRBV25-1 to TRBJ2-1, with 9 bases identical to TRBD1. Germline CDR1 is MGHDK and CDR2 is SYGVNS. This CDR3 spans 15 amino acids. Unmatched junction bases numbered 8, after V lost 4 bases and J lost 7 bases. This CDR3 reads CASSGGTGHGNEQFF. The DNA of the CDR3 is TGTGCCAGCAGTGGCGGGACAGGGCACGGAAATGAGCAGTTCTTC.

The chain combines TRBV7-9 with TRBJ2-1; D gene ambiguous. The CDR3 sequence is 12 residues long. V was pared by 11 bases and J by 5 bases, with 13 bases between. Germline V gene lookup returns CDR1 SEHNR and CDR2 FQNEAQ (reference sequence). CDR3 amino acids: CALSRIDNEQFF. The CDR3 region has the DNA TGTGCCCTCTCAAGAATCGACAATGAGCAGTTCTTC.

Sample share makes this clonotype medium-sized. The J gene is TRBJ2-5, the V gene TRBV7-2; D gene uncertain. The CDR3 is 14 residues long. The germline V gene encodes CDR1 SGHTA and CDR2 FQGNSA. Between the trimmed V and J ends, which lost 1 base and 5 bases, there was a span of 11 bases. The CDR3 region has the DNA TGTGCCAGCAGCTTAGAAGGTGCGGCGGAGACCCAGTACTTC. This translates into CASSLEGAAETQYF.

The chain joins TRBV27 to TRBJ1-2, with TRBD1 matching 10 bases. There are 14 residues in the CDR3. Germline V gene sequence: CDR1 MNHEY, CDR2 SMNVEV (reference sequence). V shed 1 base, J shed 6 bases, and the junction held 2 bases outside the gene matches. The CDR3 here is CASSLFGTGDGYTF. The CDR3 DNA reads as TGTGCCAGCAGTTTATTCGGGACAGGGGATGGCTACACCTTC.

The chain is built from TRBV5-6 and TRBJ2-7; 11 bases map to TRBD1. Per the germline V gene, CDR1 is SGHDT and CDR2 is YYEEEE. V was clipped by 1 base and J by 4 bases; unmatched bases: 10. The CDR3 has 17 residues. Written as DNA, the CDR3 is TGTGCCAGCAGCTTGACAGACAAGGACAGGGGGCATTACGAGCAGTACGTC. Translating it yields CASSLTDKDRGHYEQYV.

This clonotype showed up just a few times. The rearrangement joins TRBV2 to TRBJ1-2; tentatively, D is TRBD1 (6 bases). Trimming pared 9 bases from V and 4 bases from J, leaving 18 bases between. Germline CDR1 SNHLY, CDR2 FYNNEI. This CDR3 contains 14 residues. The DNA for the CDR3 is TGTGCCAGAGAAGGGACATCGGGAGCCTATGGCTACACCTTC. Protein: CAREGTSGAYGYTF.

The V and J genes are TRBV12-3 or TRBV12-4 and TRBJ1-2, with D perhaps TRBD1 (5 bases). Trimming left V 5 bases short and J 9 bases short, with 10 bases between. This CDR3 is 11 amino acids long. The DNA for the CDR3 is TGTGCCAGCAGTGGGGGGGATAGCTACACCTTC. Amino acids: CASSGGDSYTF.

The CDR3 DNA reads TGTGCCAGCAGTTCCGACAGGGACCACGAGCAGTACGTC. Protein product: CASSSDRDHEQYV. The V and J genes are TRBV28 and TRBJ2-7; 7 bases fit TRBD1. CDR1 is MDHEN, CDR2 SYDVKM, per germline. Trimming cost V 4 bases and J 5 bases; bases outside gene matches: 5. The CDR3 is made up of 13 amino acids.

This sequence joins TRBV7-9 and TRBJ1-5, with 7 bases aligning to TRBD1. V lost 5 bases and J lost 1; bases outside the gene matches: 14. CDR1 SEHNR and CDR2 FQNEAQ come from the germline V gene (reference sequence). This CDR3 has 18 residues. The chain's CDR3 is CASSPRQGAWRSNQPQHF. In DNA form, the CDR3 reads TGTGCCAGCAGCCCTAGACAGGGCGCCTGGAGGAGCAATCAGCCCCAGCATTTT.

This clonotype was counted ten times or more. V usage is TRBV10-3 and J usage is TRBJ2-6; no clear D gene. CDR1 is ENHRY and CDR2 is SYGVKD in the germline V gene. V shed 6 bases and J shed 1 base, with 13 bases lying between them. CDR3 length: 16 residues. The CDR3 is CAIREWGSSGANVLTF. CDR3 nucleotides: TGTGCCATCAGGGAATGGGGAAGTTCTGGGGCCAACGTCCTGACTTTC.

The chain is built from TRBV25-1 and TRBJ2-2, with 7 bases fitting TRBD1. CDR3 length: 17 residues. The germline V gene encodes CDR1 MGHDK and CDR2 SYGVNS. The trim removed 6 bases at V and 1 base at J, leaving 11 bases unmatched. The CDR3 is CASRSDRGRQNTGELFF. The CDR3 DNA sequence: TGTGCCAGCAGAAGCGATAGGGGGCGACAGAACACCGGGGAGCTGTTTTTT.